This T cell receptor (beta chain) stems from a study of blood T cell repertoires in COVID-19. CDR1 and CDR2 (germline): MDHEN, SYDVKM. The CDR3 length is 14 residues. Trimming cost V 6 bases and J 3 bases; bases outside gene matches: 4. Methods used by the authors: Cell counts per sample came from amplifying reference gene primers. Repertoires were generated with immunoSEQ multiplex PCR, while TCRdb's copy carries only in-frame clones and drops some. That table supplies the V and J calls and clone size; D and trimming were determined from the DNA. The sample carries some 120,000 clones, around 83% recorded once.

The material sequenced was peripheral blood. The chain is built from TRBV28 and TRBJ1-4, with 7 bases fitting TRBD1. This clonotype originated in an elderly woman with COVID-19, enrolled during active disease. The CDR3 sequence: CASSTGTANEKLFF. The CDR3 DNA sequence: TGTGCCAGCAGCACCGGGACAGCTAATGAAAAACTGTTTTTT.